This T cell receptor beta chain was identified in a study of breast tumors, draining lymph nodes, adjacent tissues (dated by TCRdb to 2015 to 2016). Study-wide context: TCR beta repertoires were compared across tumor, adjacent nontumor tissue and axillary lymph nodes obtained from breast cancer patients. The study was designed to assess the relationships and possible T-cell exchange between tumor, surrounding tissue and draining lymph node repertoires in human breast cancer. What the authors observed across the whole study: Tumor and nontumor tissue repertoires were found to be significantly more similar in luminal-like than in basal-like breast cancer. The conclusion that tumor T cells originate in lymph nodes was framed as consistent with a hypothesis rather than directly demonstrated. The data were considered consistent with most tumor T cells being derived from the lymph node and subsequently expanding within tumor tissue. Tumor T-cell repertoires showed less diversity than lymph node repertoires and more diversity than nontumor tissue repertoires, and tumor T-cell repertoires showed preferential V and J gene usage.

Lymph node samples were obtained from the axillary draining lymph nodes of breast cancer patients. From the germline V gene (reference sequence), CDR1 is SEHNR and CDR2 is FQNEAQ. From the cysteine up to the phenylalanine, the CDR3 has a length of 15 residues. Only the CDR3 region is kept as DNA, spanning 45 bases read in frame from base 1. In this sample, this clonotype turned up many times. The target of this receptor is not known. The junction shows a germline mismatch at one end, possibly a read error. The sample was run on an Illumina HiSeq 2000. TCR beta chain libraries were generated by multiplex PCR amplification. High-throughput sequencing was used to analyze the amplified TCR beta chain products. TCRdb took the public reads, trimmed them with fastp at Q25, ran MiXCR for clone calling and kept in-frame beta chains. Duplicate CDR3 protein sequences are folded into a single record with the most common DNA and genes. Present in this sample are 200,000 or so distinct CDR3 sequences, roughly 31% of which were seen just once. The ten largest clones capture about 4.5% of the sample.

This chain is built from TRBV7-9 and TRBJ1-2, with a tentative D gene TRBD1 over 5 matching bases. The specimen sequenced was axillary lymph node tissue. The clonotype was recovered from a female donor with breast cancer. Some clones in this sample may be carry-over from other donors' samples. This receptor has the CDR3 CASSSSGDAHYGYPF. The nucleotides read TGTGCCAGCAGCTCCAGCGGGGACGCTCACTATGGCTACCCCTTC.